This TCR beta chain appears in the sequencing data of a study of beta chain features in type 1 diabetes. Overall study results and limits: Among all four CD4+ subsets, Type 1 diabetes patients had TCRB CDR3s that were moderately but significantly shorter.

Details on this clone: As yet, its antigen is unknown.

Trimming shortened V by 3 bases and J by 8 bases, and 15 bases separated the two germline ends. In germline, CDR1 is SGDLS, CDR2 YYNGEE. The CDR3 contains 15 residues. Since all of the isolated RNA was reverse transcribed, expressed TCRB transcripts were what got sequenced. Produced via immunoSEQ multiplex PCR; TCRdb's table is partial and in-frame only. The profile covers about 250,000 clones, with 13% to 15% appearing a single time and about 0.024% taken by the ten largest. Sequencing was done on a sample of naive CD4+ T cells from blood. The TCR originated in a woman aged 40-49 years in good health. The V and J genes are TRBV9 and TRBJ1-6, with D possibly TRBD1 on 5 matching bases. The DNA of the CDR3 is TGTGCCAGCAGCGGACTTGGCAGGGCGGATTCACCCCTCCACTTT. Residues: CASSGLGRADSPLHF. The full variable domain, completed using reference TRBV9 and TRBJ1-6, is DSGVTQTPKHLITATGQRVTLRCSPRSGDLSVYWYQQSLDQGLQFLIQYYNGEERAKGNILERFSAQQFPDLHSELNLSSLELGDSALYFCASSGLGRADSPLHFGNGTRLTVT.